This T cell receptor beta chain derives from a study of regulatory T cells in long-lasting Graves disease. Time point denoted: persistent/refractory GD, antithyroid drugs over 5 years with positive TRAb. Extracted RNA from PBMCs served as the source of the TCR library. Arm-PCR of CDR3 regions and iRepertoire HTBI primers were used to build TCR beta libraries. TCRdb analysed the multiplex PCR reads with MiXCR anew, one entry per CDR3 protein. This sample has 450,000 or so distinct CDR3 sequences, with 20% to 25% found just once. General study results and limits: Persistent disease exhibited a predilection for TRBV28, TRBJ1-2 and TRBJ2-5.

The CDR3 totals 14 residues. V lost 7 bases and J 0 bases, leaving 10 bases between the germline ends. Germline loops: CDR1 MNHNS, CDR2 SASEGT. This clonotype was seen at least ten times. The antigen remains unidentified. The receptor was isolated from a female donor with Graves disease. The V gene is TRBV6-1, the J gene TRBJ1-5, with D tentatively TRBD1 (5 bases). This specimen was peripheral blood mononuclear cells (PBMCs), taken when the disease was refractory, from a patient treated with antithyroid drugs. This CDR3 reads CASTTAYSNQPQHF. In DNA form, the CDR3 reads TGTGCCAGCACGACAGCTTATAGCAATCAGCCCCAGCATTTT.